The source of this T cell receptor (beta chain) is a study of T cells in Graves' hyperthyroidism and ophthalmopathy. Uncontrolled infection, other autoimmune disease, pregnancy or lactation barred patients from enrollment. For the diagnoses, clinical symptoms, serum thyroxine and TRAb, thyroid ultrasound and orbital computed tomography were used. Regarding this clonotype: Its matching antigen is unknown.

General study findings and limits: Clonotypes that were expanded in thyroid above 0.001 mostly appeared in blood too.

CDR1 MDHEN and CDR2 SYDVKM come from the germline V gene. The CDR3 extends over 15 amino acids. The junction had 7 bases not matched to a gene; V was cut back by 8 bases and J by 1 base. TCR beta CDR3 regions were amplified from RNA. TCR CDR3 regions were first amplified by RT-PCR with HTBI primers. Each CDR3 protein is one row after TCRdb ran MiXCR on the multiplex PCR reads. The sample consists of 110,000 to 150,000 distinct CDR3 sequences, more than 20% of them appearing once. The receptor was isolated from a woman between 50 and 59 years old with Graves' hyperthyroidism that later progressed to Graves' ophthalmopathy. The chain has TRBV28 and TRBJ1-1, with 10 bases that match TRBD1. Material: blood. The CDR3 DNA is TGTGCCAGCGAAGGAGGACAGGGGGGGAACACTGAAGCTTTCTTT. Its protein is CASEGGQGGNTEAFF.